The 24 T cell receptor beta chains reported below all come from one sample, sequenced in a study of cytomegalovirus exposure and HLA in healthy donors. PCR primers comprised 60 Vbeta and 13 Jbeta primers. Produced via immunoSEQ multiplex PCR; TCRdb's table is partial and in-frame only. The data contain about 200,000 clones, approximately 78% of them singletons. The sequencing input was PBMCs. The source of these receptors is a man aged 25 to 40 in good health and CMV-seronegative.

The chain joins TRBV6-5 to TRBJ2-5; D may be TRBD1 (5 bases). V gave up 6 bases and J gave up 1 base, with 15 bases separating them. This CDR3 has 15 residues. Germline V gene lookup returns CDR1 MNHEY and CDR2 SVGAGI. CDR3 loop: CASRKTRQTQETQYF. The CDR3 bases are TGTGCCAGCAGGAAAACCCGACAGACCCAAGAGACCCAGTACTTC.

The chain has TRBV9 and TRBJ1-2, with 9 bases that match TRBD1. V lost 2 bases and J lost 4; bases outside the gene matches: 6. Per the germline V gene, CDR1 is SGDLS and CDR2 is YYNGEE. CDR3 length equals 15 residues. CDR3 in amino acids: CASSVGTGIGYGYTF. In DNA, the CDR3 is TGTGCCAGCAGCGTCGGGACAGGGATAGGCTATGGCTACACCTTC.

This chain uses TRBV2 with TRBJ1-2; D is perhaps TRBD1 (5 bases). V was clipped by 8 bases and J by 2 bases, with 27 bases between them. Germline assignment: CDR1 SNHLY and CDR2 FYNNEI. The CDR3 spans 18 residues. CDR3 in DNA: TGTGCCAGCCCGGAAATGGGGCCCACACGTCCCCTCAACTATGGCTACACCTTC. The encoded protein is CASPEMGPTRPLNYGYTF.

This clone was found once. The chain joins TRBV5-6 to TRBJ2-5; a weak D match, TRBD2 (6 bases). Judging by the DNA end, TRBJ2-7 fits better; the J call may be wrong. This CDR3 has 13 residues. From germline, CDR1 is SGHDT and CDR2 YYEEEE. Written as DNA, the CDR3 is TGTGCCAGCAGCTTCGGAGGGACCTACGAGCAGTACTTC. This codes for CASSFGGTYEQYF.

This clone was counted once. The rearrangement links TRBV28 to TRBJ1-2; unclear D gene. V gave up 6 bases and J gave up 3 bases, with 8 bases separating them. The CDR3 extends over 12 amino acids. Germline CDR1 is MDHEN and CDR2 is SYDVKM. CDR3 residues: CASRSLDYGYTF. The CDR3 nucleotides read TGTGCCAGCAGGTCACTAGACTATGGCTACACCTTC.

CDR3 DNA: TGTGCCAGCTCACCCCTCGGCAGGGCGGCCGATCAGCCCCAGCATTTT. Amino acids: CASSPLGRAADQPQHF. V gene TRBV18 combines with J gene TRBJ1-5; D is possibly TRBD1 (5 bases). Germline lookup yields CDR1 KGHSH and CDR2 LQKENI. CDR3 length: 16 residues. Deletions cut 3 bases from V and 5 bases from J, with 17 bases between.

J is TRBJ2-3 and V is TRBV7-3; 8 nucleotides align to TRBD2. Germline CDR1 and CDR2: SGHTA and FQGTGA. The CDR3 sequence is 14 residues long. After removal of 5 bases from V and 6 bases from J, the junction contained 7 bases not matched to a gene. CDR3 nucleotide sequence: TGTGCCAGCAGCCTTAGCGGGGCCGGGGATACGCAGTATTTT. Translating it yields CASSLSGAGDTQYF.

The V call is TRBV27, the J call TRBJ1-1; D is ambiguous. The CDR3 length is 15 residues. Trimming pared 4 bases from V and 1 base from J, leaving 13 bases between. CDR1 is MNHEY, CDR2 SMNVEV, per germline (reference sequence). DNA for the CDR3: TGTGCCAGCAGTTCCCTGACACACTCGAACACTGAAGCTTTCTTT. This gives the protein CASSSLTHSNTEAFF.

In DNA form, the CDR3 reads TGTGCCAGCAGACGAACCTCTACAGGGTCGGGCTACGAGCAGTACTTC. Its translation: CASRRTSTGSGYEQYF. This chain joins TRBV28 and TRBJ2-7; perhaps TRBD1 as D (6 bases). This CDR3 spans 16 amino acids. Per germline, CDR1 MDHEN and CDR2 SYDVKM. V lost 6 bases to trimming and J lost 3 bases, with 21 bases between them.

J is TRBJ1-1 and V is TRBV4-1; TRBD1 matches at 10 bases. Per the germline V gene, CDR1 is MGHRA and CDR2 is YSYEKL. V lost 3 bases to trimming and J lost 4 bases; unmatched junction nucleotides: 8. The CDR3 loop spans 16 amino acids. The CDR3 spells CASSQDDRGRGTEAFF. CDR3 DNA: TGCGCCAGCAGCCAGGACGACAGGGGGCGTGGCACTGAAGCTTTCTTT.

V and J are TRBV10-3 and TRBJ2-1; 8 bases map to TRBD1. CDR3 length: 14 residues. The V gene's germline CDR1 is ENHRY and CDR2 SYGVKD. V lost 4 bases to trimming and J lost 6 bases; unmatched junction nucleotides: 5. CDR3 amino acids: CAISGQGISNEQFF. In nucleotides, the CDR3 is TGTGCCATCAGTGGACAGGGGATTAGCAATGAGCAGTTCTTC.

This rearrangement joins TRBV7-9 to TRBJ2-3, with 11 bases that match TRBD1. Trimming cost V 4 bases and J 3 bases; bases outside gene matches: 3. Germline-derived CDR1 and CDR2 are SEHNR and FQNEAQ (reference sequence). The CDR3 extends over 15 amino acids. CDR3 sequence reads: CASSWGQGGTDTQYF. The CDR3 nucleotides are TGTGCCAGCAGCTGGGGACAGGGGGGGACAGATACGCAGTATTTT.

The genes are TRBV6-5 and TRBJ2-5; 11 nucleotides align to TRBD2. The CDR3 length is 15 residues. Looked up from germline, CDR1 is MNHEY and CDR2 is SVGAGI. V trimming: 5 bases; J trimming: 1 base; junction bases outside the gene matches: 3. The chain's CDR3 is CASSKGTSGQETQYF. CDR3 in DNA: TGTGCCAGCAGTAAAGGGACTAGCGGCCAAGAGACCCAGTACTTC.

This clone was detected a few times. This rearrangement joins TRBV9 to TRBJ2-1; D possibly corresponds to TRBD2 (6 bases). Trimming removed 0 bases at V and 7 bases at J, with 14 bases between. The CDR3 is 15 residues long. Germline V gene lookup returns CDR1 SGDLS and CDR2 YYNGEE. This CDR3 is CASSVVVGGRNEQFF. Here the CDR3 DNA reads TGTGCCAGCAGCGTAGTGGTGGGGGGTAGGAATGAGCAGTTCTTC.

In nucleotides, the CDR3 is TGTGCCAGAACCCGACAGGGCTTCGGCTCCTACGAGCAGTACTTC. Translating it yields CARTRQGFGSYEQYF. V is TRBV5-3 and J is TRBJ2-7; 7 bases align to TRBD1. TRBV5-3 is an ORF; its function is uncertain. V shed 6 bases, J shed 0 bases, and the junction held 9 bases outside the gene matches. The CDR3 has 15 amino acids.

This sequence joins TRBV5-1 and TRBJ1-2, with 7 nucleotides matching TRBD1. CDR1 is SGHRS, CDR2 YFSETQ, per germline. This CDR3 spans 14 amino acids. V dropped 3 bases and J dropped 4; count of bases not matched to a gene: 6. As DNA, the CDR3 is TGCGCCAGCAGCTCCTCGACAGGGACCTATGGCTACACCTTC. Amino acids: CASSSSTGTYGYTF.

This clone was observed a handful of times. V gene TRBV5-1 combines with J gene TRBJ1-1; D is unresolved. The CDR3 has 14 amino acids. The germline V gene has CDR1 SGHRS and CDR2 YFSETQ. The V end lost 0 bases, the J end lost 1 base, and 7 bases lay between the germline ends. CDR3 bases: TGCGCCAGCAGCTTGGGGGGAGAGAACACTGAAGCTTTCTTT. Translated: CASSLGGENTEAFF.

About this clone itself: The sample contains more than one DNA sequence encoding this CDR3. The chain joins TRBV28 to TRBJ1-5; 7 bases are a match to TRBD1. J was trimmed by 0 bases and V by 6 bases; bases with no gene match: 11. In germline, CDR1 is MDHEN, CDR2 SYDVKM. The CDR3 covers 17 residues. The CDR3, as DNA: TGTGCCAGCAGAACTAAGGGGACAGCCCTTAGCAATCAGCCCCAGCATTTT. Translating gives CASRTKGTALSNQPQHF.

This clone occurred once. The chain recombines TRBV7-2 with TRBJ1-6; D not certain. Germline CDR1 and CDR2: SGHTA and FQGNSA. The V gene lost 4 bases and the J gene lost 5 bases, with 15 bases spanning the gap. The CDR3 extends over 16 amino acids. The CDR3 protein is CASSSQQASNNSPLHF. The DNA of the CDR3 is TGTGCCAGCAGCTCCCAGCAGGCATCCAATAATTCACCCCTCCACTTT.

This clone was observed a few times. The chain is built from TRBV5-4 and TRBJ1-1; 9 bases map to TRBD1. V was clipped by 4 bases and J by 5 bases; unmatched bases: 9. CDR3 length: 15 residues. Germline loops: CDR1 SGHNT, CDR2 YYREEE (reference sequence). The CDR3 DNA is TGTGCCAGCAGCACTACCTGGACAGGGGTGACTGAAGCTTTCTTT. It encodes CASSTTWTGVTEAFF.

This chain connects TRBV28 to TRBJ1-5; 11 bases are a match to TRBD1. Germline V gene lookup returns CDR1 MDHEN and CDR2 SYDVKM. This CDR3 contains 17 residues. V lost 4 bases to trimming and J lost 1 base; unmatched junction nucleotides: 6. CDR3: CASSSRTGGRSNQPQHF. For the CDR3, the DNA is TGTGCCAGCAGTTCCCGGACAGGGGGCAGAAGCAATCAGCCCCAGCATTTT.

DNA of the CDR3: TGTGCCACGACAGGGAGGCGTGGCTACACCTTC. Translating it yields CATTGRRGYTF. The chain employs TRBV9 and TRBJ1-2, with 7 bases lining up with TRBD1. This CDR3 is 11 amino acids long. Germline CDR1 SGDLS, CDR2 YYNGEE. Germline trimming cut 9 bases from V and 7 bases from J; bases unmatched to any gene: 6. Based on the CDR3 plus reference TRBV9 and TRBJ1-2, the full variable domain is DSGVTQTPKHLITATGQRVTLRCSPRSGDLSVYWYQQSLDQGLQFLIQYYNGEERAKGNILERFSAQQFPDLHSELNLSSLELGDSALYFCATTGRRGYTFGSGTRLTVV.

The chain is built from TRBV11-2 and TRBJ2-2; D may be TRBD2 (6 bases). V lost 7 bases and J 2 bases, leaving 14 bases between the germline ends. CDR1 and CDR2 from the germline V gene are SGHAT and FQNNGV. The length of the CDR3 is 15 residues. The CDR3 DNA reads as TGTGCCAGCACCTCGGGGGTTCTCAACACCGGGGAGCTGTTTTTT. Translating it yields CASTSGVLNTGELFF.

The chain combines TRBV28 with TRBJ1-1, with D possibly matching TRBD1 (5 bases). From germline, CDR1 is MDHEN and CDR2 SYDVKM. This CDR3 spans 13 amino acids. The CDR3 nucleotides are TGTGAGGCACGGGGGAGTATGAACACTGAAGCTTTCTTT. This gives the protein CEARGSMNTEAFF.